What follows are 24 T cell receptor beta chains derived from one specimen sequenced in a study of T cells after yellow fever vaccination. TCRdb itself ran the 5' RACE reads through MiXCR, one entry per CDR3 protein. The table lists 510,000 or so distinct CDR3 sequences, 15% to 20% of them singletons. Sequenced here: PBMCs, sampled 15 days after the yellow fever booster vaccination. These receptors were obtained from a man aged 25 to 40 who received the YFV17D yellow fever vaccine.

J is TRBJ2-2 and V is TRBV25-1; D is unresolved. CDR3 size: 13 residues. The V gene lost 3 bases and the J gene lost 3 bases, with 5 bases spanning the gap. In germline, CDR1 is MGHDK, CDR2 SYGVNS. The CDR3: CASSDLYTGELFF. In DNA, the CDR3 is TGTGCCAGCAGTGACTTGTACACCGGGGAGCTGTTTTTT.

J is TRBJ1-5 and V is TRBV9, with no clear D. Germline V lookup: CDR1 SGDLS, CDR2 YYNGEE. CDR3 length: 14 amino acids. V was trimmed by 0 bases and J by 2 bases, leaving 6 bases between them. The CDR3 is CASSVDQGNQPQHF. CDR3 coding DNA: TGTGCCAGCAGCGTAGATCAGGGCAATCAGCCCCAGCATTTT.

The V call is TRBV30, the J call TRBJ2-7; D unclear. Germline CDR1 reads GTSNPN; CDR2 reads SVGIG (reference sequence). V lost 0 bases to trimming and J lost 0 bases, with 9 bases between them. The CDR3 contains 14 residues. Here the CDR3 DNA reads TGTGCCTGGAGTGTAAAGGGAAGCTCCTACGAGCAGTACTTC. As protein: CAWSVKGSSYEQYF. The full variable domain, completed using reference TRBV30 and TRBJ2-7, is SQTIHQWPATLVQPVGSPLSLECTVEGTSNPNLYWYRQAAGRGLQLLFYSVGIGQISSEVPQNLSASRPQDRQFILSSKKLLLSDSGFYLCAWSVKGSSYEQYFGPGTRLTVT.

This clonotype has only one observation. This chain's CDR3 is CASSLMPVGSEQYF. The DNA for the CDR3 is TGTGCCAGCAGTTTAATGCCTGTGGGCTCCGAGCAGTACTTC. The chain links TRBV27 to TRBJ2-7; no clear D. The CDR3 runs 14 residues. Trimming pared 2 bases from V and 6 bases from J, leaving 14 bases between. From germline, CDR1 is MNHEY and CDR2 SMNVEV (reference sequence).

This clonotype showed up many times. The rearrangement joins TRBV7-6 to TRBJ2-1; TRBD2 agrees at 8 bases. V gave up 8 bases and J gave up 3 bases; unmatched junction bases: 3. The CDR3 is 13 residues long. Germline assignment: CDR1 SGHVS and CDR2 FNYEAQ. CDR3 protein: CASSSGYYNEQFF. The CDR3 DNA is TGTGCCAGCTCTAGCGGGTACTACAATGAGCAGTTCTTC.

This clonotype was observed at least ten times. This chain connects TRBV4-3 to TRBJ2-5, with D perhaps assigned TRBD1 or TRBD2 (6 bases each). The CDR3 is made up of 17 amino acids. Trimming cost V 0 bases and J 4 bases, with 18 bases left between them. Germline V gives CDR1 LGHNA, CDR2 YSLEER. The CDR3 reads CASSQDGPGEAGETQYF. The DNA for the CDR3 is TGCGCCAGCAGCCAAGACGGGCCAGGGGAGGCCGGAGAGACCCAGTACTTC.

DNA of the CDR3: TGTGCCAGCACCAAGGGTGCCGCCGGTAATGAGCAGTTCTTC. It is translated as CASTKGAAGNEQFF. The chain joins TRBV7-9 to TRBJ2-1; no reliable D call. The CDR3 runs to 14 residues. V was cut by 7 bases and J by 7 bases, with 17 bases left in between. Germline V gives CDR1 SEHNR, CDR2 FQNEAQ (reference sequence).

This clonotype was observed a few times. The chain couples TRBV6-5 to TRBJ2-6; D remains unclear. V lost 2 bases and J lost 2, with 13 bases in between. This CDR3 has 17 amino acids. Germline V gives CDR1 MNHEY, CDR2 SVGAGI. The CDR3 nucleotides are TGTGCCAGCAGTTACCTCCGAACTGGGGCTGGGGCCAACGTCCTGACTTTC. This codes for CASSYLRTGAGANVLTF.

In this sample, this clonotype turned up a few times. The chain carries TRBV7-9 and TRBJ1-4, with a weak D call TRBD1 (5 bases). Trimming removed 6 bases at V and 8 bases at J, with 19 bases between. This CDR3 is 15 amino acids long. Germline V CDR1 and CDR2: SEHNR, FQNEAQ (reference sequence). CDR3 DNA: TGTGCCAGCAGTCCTCCCGGCAGAGGGGACGAAAAACTGTTTTTT. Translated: CASSPPGRGDEKLFF.

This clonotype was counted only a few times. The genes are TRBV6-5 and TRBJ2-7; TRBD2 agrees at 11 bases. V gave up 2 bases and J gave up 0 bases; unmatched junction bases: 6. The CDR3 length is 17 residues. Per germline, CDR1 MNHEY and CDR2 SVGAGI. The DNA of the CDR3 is TGTGCCAGCAGTTACCCAATACTAGCGGGAGTCTCCTACGAGCAGTACTTC. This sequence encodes CASSYPILAGVSYEQYF.

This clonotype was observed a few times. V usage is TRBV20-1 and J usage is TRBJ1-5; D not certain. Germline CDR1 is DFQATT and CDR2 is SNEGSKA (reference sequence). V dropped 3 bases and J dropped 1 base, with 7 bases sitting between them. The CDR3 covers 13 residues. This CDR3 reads CSARIGSNQPQHF. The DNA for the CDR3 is TGCAGTGCTAGGATCGGGAGCAATCAGCCCCAGCATTTT.

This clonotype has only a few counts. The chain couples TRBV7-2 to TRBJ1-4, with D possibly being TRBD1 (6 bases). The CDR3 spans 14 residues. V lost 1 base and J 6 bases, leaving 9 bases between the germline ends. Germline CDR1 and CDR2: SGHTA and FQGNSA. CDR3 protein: CASSLVAGDEKLFF. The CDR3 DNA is TGTGCCAGCAGCTTAGTAGCAGGGGATGAAAAACTGTTTTTT.

This chain's CDR3 is CASSYSIGGGTYEQYF. CDR3 nucleotide sequence: TGTGCCAGCAGTTACTCGATAGGCGGGGGAACCTACGAGCAGTACTTC. The gene calls are TRBV6-5 and TRBJ2-7; TRBD2 matches at 7 bases. Germline loops: CDR1 MNHEY, CDR2 SVGAGI. The CDR3 has 16 residues. The junction had 7 bases not matched to a gene; V was cut back by 0 bases and J by 2 bases.

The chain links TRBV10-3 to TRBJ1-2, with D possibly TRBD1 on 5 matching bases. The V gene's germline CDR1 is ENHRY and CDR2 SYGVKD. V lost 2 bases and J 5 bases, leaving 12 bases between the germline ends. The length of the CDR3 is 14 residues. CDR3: CAISEGAREYGYTF. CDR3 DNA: TGTGCCATCAGTGAGGGGGCCAGGGAGTATGGCTACACCTTC.

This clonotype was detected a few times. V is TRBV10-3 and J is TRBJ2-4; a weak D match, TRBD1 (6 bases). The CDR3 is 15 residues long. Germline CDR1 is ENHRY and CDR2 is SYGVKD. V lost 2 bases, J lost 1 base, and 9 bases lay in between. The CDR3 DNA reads TGTGCCATCAGTGAGGAGGGGGTGGCCAAAAACATTCAGTACTTC. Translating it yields CAISEEGVAKNIQYF.

The CDR3 here is CASSPGPAGETQYF. The CDR3 DNA reads TGTGCCAGCTCACCGGGGCCAGCGGGTGAGACCCAGTACTTC. The chain recombines TRBV18 with TRBJ2-5; D is possibly TRBD2 (6 bases). Germline V CDR1 and CDR2: KGHSH, LQKENI. Between the trimmed V and J ends, which lost 3 bases and 5 bases, there was a span of 13 bases. The CDR3 spans 14 residues. Combining the CDR3 with reference TRBV18 and TRBJ2-5 gives the whole variable domain NAGVMQNPRHLVRRRGQEARLRCSPMKGHSHVYWYRQLPEEGLKFMVYLQKENIIDESGMPKERFSAEFPKEGPSILRIQQVVRGDSAAYFCASSPGPAGETQYFGPGTRLLVL.

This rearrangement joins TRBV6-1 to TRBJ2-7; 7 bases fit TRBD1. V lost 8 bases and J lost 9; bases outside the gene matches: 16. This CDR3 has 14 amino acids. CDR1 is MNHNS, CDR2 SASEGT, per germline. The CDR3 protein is CASARQGPSPGQYF. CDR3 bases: TGTGCCAGCGCCAGACAGGGCCCATCTCCAGGGCAGTACTTC.

CDR3 protein: CASSHNNLAAYNEQFF. CDR3 DNA sequence: TGTGCCAGCAGTCACAATAATCTGGCTGCCTACAATGAGCAGTTCTTC. This chain joins TRBV11-3 and TRBJ2-1; the D is unclear. Germline assignment: CDR1 SGHNT and CDR2 YENEEA. V dropped 6 bases and J dropped 2 bases, with 17 bases sitting between them. The CDR3 consists of 16 residues.

The CDR3 DNA reads as TGTGCCAGCAGTTTTACGACTAGCATCAATGAGCAGTTCTTC. This codes for CASSFTTSINEQFF. The V and J genes are TRBV12-3 or TRBV12-4 and TRBJ2-1; 7 nucleotides agree with TRBD2. CDR3 length: 14 residues. The ends lost 3 bases at V and 6 bases at J; junction bases unmatched: 5.

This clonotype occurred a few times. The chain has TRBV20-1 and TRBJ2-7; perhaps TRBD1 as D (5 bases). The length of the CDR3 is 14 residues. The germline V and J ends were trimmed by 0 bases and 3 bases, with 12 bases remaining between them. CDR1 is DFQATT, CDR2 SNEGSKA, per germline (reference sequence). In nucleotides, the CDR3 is TGCAGTGCTAGAGATCTTGAGACAGTCTACGAGCAGTACTTC. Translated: CSARDLETVYEQYF.

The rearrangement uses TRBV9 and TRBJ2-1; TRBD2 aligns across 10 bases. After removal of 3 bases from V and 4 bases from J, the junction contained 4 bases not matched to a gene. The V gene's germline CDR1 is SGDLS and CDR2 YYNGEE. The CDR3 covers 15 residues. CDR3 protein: CASSEREGGYNEQFF. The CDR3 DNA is TGTGCCAGCAGCGAGCGGGAGGGAGGGTACAATGAGCAGTTCTTC. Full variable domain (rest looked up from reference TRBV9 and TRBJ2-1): DSGVTQTPKHLITATGQRVTLRCSPRSGDLSVYWYQQSLDQGLQFLIQYYNGEERAKGNILERFSAQQFPDLHSELNLSSLELGDSALYFCASSEREGGYNEQFFGPGTRLTVL.

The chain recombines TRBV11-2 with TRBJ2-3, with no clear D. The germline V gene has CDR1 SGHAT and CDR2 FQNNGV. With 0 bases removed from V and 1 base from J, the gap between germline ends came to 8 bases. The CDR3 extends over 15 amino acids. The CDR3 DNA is TGTGCCAGCAGCTTAGAGTTGCTACGCACAGATACGCAGTATTTT. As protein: CASSLELLRTDTQYF.

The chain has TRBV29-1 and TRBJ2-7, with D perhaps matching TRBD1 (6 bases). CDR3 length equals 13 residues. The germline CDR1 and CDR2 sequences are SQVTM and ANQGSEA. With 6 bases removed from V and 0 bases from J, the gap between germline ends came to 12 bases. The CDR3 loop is CSVLDRASYEQYF. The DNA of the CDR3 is TGCAGCGTCCTGGACAGAGCCTCCTACGAGCAGTACTTC.

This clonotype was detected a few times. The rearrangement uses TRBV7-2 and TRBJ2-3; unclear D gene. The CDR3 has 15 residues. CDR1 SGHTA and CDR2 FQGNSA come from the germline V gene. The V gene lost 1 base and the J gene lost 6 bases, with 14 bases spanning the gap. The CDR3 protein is CASSLDSRTVDTQYF. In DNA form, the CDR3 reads TGTGCCAGCAGCTTAGATTCCCGGACCGTGGATACGCAGTATTTT. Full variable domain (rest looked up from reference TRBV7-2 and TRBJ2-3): GAGVSQSPSNKVTEKGKDVELRCDPISGHTALYWYRQSLGQGLEFLIYFQGNSAPDKSGLPSDRFSAERTGGSVSTLTIQRTQQEDSAVYLCASSLDSRTVDTQYFGPGTRLTVL.